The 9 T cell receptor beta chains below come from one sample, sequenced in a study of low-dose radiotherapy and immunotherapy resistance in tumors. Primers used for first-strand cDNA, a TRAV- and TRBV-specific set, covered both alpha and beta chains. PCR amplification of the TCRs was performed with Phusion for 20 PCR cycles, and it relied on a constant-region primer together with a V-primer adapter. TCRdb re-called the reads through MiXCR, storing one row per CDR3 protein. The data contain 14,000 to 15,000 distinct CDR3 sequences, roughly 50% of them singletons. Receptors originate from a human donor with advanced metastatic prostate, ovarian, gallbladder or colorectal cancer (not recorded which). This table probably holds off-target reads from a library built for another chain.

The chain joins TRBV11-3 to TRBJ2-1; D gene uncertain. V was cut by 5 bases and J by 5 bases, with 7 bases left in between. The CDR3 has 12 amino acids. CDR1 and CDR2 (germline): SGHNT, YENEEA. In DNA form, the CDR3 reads TGTGCCAGCAGCATGACGGACAATGAGCAGTTCTTC. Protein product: CASSMTDNEQFF.

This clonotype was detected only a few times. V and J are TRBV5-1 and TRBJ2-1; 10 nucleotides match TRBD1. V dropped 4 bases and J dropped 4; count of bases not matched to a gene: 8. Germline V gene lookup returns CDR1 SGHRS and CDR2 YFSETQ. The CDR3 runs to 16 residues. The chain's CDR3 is CASSRRTGGVYNEQFF. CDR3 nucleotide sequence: TGCGCCAGCAGCCGGCGGACAGGGGGGGTATACAATGAGCAGTTCTTC.

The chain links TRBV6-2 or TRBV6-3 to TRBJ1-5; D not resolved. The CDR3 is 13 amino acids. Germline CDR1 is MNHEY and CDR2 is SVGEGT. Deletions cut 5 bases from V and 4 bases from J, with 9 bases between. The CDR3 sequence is CASSKEGNQPQHF. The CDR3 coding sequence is TGTGCCAGCAGTAAGGAGGGAAATCAGCCCCAGCATTTT.

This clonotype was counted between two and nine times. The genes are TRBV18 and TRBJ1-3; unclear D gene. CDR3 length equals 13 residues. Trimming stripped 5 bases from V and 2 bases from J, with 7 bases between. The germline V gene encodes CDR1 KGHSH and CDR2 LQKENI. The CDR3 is CASSAGTGNTIYF. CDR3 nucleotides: TGTGCCAGCTCAGCGGGGACTGGAAACACCATATATTTT.

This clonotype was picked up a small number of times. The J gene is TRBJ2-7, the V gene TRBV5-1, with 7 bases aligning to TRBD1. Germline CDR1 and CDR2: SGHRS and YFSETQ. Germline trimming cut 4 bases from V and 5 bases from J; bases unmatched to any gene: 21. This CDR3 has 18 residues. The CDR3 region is CASSRGGSGQSLLDEQYF. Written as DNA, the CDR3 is TGCGCCAGCAGCAGGGGCGGTTCGGGACAGAGTTTGTTGGACGAGCAGTACTTC.

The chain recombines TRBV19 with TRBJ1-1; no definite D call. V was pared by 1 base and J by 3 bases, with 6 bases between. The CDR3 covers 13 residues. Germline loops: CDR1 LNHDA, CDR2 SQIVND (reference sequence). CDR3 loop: CASSIGGYTEAFF. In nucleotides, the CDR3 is TGTGCCAGTAGTATAGGGGGATACACTGAAGCTTTCTTT. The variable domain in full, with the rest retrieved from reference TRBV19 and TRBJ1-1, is DGGITQSPKYLFRKEGQNVTLSCEQNLNHDAMYWYRQDPGQGLRLIYYSQIVNDFQKGDIAEGYSVSREKKESFPLTVTSAQKNPTAFYLCASSIGGYTEAFFGQGTRLTVV.

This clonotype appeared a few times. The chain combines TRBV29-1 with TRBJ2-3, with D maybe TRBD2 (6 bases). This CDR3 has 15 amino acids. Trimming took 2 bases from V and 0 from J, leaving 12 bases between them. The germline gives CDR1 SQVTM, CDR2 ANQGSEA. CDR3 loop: CSVESGGGSTDTQYF. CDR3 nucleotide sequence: TGCAGCGTTGAATCCGGGGGTGGGAGCACAGATACGCAGTATTTT.

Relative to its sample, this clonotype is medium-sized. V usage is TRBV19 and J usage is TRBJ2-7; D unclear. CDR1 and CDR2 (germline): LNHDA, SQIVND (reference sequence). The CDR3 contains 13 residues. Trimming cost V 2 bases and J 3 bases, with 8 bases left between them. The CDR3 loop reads CASSISPVYEQYF. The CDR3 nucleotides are TGTGCCAGTAGTATATCTCCAGTCTACGAGCAGTACTTC.

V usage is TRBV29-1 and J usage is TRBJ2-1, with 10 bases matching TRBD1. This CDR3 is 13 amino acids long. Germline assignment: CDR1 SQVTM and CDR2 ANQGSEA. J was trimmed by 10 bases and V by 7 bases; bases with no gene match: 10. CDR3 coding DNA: TGCAGCGGCACCGGGACAGGGGTTCGGGAGCAGTTCTTC. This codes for CSGTGTGVREQFF.